Presented here are 31 T cell receptor beta chains from one specimen sequenced in a study of T-cell reconstitution after alpha-beta-depleted transplantation in children (TCRdb year 2016). The treatment or condition label corresponds to: allogeneic hematopoietic cell transplantation with graft depleted of TCRalphabeta T cells and CD19 B cells. Library construction relied on PCR. The instrument given in TCRdb is Illumina HiSeq 2500. To normalize quantification of the TCRbeta repertoire, the TCR libraries were built with molecular barcoding that relied on unique molecular identifiers. TCRdb passed the public sequencing reads through fastp at Q25 and MiXCR, retaining productive beta sequences. Rows matching on CDR3 protein sequence are summarized as one entry with the most common DNA and genes. For this sample the table gives roughly 280,000 distinct CDR3 sequences, of which 11% were detected only once. Around 22% of the sample is held by the ten biggest clonotypes.

The sample consisted of peripheral blood, taken 180 days after TCRalphabeta/CD19-depleted stem cell transplant. Source of these receptors: a male patient under 10 years old who had a stem cell transplant for chronic granulomatous disease, so the T cells may come from the graft donor.

This clonotype was counted ten times or more. The chain carries TRBV7-2 and TRBJ2-7, with 7 bases that match TRBD1. V was pared by 4 bases and J by 0 bases, with 12 bases of the junction left unmatched. CDR1 is SGHTA, CDR2 FQGNSA, per germline. The CDR3 is 17 amino acids. CDR3 protein: CASSSTKTGTASYEQYF. As DNA, the CDR3 is TGTGCCAGCAGCTCCACGAAAACGGGGACAGCCTCCTACGAGCAGTACTTC.

This clonotype was recorded many times. CDR3: CASSFSRSPYEQYF. The CDR3, as DNA: TGCGCCAGCAGCTTTAGCCGATCTCCCTACGAGCAGTACTTC. The chain has TRBV10-1 and TRBJ2-7; D call uncertain. The germline V gene has CDR1 WNHNN and CDR2 SYGVQD (reference sequence). V dropped 6 bases and J dropped 2 bases, with 14 bases sitting between them. This CDR3 region has 14 residues.

This clonotype appeared many times. CDR3 coding DNA: TGTGCCACCAGCAGAGCAGGACGGGAGACCCAGTACTTC. This sequence encodes CATSRAGRETQYF. The J gene is TRBJ2-5, the V gene TRBV15; D unresolved. Germline lookup yields CDR1 LNHNV and CDR2 YYDKDF (reference sequence). Trimming removed 1 base from V and 5 bases from J, with 8 bases in between. This CDR3 spans 13 amino acids. The whole variable domain, remainder taken from reference TRBV15 and TRBJ2-5, is DAMVIQNPRYQVTQFGKPVTLSCSQTLNHNVMYWYQQKSSQAPKLLFHYYDKDFNNEADTPDNFQSRRPNTSFCFLDIRSPGLGDTAMYLCATSRAGRETQYFGPGTRLLVL.

At least ten counts were recorded for this clonotype. The chain joins TRBV6-1 to TRBJ2-7, with D uncertain. The germline gives CDR1 MNHNS, CDR2 SASEGT. V shed 3 bases and J shed 4 bases, with 13 bases lying between them. The CDR3 is made up of 14 amino acids. The CDR3 bases are TGTGCCAGCAGTGACCCAAGGGTACCGTACGAGCAGTACTTC. This encodes CASSDPRVPYEQYF.

This chain links TRBV18 with TRBJ2-4, with 8 bases matching TRBD2. The junction had 5 bases not matched to a gene; V was cut back by 1 base and J by 6 bases. CDR3 length: 15 residues. Looked up from germline, CDR1 is KGHSH and CDR2 is LQKENI. Here the CDR3 DNA reads TGTGCCAGCTCACCACTCGGGACTAGGGTAAACATTCAGTACTTC. As protein: CASSPLGTRVNIQYF.

In its sample, this clonotype was seen a few times. The V call is TRBV18, the J call TRBJ1-1, with D tentatively TRBD1 (5 bases). In germline, CDR1 is KGHSH, CDR2 LQKENI. This CDR3 region has 16 residues. Trimming removed 4 bases at V and 3 bases at J, with 18 bases between. The CDR3: CASSLQTSGRDTEAFF. DNA for the CDR3: TGTGCCAGCTCACTACAGACCTCGGGACGGGACACTGAAGCTTTCTTT.

The V and J genes are TRBV20-1 and TRBJ1-5; 8 bases are shared with TRBD1. CDR3 length equals 16 residues. Germline CDR1 is DFQATT and CDR2 is SNEGSKA (reference sequence). The junction had 5 bases not matched to a gene; V was cut back by 1 base and J by 0 bases. The CDR3 here is CSARVGTGNSNQPQHF. The CDR3 nucleotides are TGCAGTGCTAGAGTCGGGACAGGTAATAGCAATCAGCCCCAGCATTTT.

A note on this clonotype: This clone may be a read error of a much larger clone one base away. A read error is likely, as this CDR3 ends without the conserved phenylalanine or tryptophan. V and J are TRBV24-1 and TRBJ2-1; TRBD2 matches 8 bases. The CDR3 totals 16 residues. The trim removed 2 bases at V and 6 bases at J, leaving 8 bases unmatched. Per the germline V gene, CDR1 is KGHDR and CDR2 is SFDVKD. CDR3 nucleotide sequence: TGTGCCACCAGTGATTGGGAAGCGGGAGTGGGCAATGAGCAGTTCTTG. The encoded protein is CATSDWEAGVGNEQFL.

This clonotype was detected many times. This sequence joins TRBV12-3 or TRBV12-4 and TRBJ1-1; tentative D call: TRBD1 (6 bases). The CDR3 is 13 amino acids. V was cut by 6 bases and J by 0 bases, with 8 bases left in between. The DNA for the CDR3 is TGTGCCAGCAGAGGACAGTTGAACACTGAAGCTTTCTTT. This sequence encodes CASRGQLNTEAFF.

This clonotype was seen repeatedly, ten times or more. The rearrangement joins TRBV6-5 to TRBJ2-7, with 9 bases matching TRBD1. Per the germline V gene, CDR1 is MNHEY and CDR2 is SVGAGI. CDR3 size: 16 residues. The junction had 6 bases not matched to a gene; V was cut back by 3 bases and J by 0 bases. The CDR3 nucleotides read TGTGCCAGCAGTTATCGCGGGACAGGGAGCTCCTACGAGCAGTACTTC. It encodes CASSYRGTGSSYEQYF.

This clonotype has a count of ten or more. The CDR3 is CASSYGTENIQYF. The CDR3 nucleotides are TGTGCCAGCAGTTACGGGACAGAAAACATTCAGTACTTC. The chain couples TRBV6-5 to TRBJ2-4; 7 positions agree with TRBD1. The CDR3 consists of 13 residues. V gave up 2 bases and J gave up 5 bases; unmatched junction bases: 0. Germline assignment: CDR1 MNHEY and CDR2 SVGAGI.

The V gene is TRBV14, the J gene TRBJ2-5; TRBD2 is a possible D gene (6 bases). CDR1 is SGHDN and CDR2 is FVKESK in the germline V gene. Trimming took off 4 bases at V and 1 base at J, with 7 bases between the two ends. This CDR3 is 13 amino acids long. CDR3 residues: CASSRGLQETQYF. The DNA for the CDR3 is TGTGCCAGCAGCCGGGGACTCCAAGAGACCCAGTACTTC.

This clonotype occurred once. A read error may be the cause here, since a much bigger clone is one base away. The chain employs TRBV12-3 or TRBV12-4 and TRBJ1-2; D is ambiguous. The CDR3 contains 17 residues. CDR3 sequence: CASRRSLDLGAFYGDTF. CDR3 DNA sequence: TGTGCCAGCAGACGTAGCCTGGATTTGGGAGCGTTCTATGGCGACACCTTC.

In this sample, this clonotype turned up a few times. The rearrangement links TRBV12-3 or TRBV12-4 to TRBJ1-2; D call uncertain. This CDR3 region has 14 residues. The V gene lost 8 bases and the J gene lost 4 bases, with 17 bases spanning the gap. The CDR3 DNA sequence: TGTGCCAGCCGAGGAGTGGGATTTGGCTATGGCTACACCTTC. This gives the protein CASRGVGFGYGYTF.

This clonotype was detected ten times or more. This sequence joins TRBV12-3 or TRBV12-4 and TRBJ1-1; possible D gene TRBD1, 5 bases. V lost 5 bases, J lost 0 bases, and 16 bases lay in between. The CDR3 totals 16 residues. The CDR3 region has the DNA TGTGCCAGCAGTCCCGGGACCGTCCTTTTGAACACTGAAGCTTTCTTT. This codes for CASSPGTVLLNTEAFF.

This clonotype was seen repeatedly, ten times or more. V and J are TRBV12-3 or TRBV12-4 and TRBJ2-7, with D possibly matching TRBD1 (6 bases). The CDR3 consists of 15 residues. Trimming took off 5 bases at V and 6 bases at J, with 20 bases between the two ends. The CDR3 protein is CASSPGVRGRGEQYF. In DNA form, the CDR3 reads TGTGCCAGCAGTCCCGGAGTCAGGGGCCGTGGCGAGCAGTACTTC.

This clonotype was observed at least ten times. This chain joins TRBV7-2 and TRBJ2-3; D is unresolved. The CDR3 is 13 amino acids. Trimming cost V 6 bases and J 0 bases, with 7 bases left between them. Germline V gene sequence: CDR1 SGHTA, CDR2 FQGNSA. The CDR3 DNA sequence: TGTGCCAGCAGGACTCTAAGCACAGATACGCAGTATTTT. Amino acid sequence: CASRTLSTDTQYF.

This clonotype was found many times. The rearrangement uses TRBV5-6 and TRBJ2-7, with no clear D. CDR3 length: 13 residues. Germline assignment: CDR1 SGHDT and CDR2 YYEEEE. V shed 1 base and J shed 2 bases, with 7 bases lying between them. The DNA for the CDR3 is TGTGCCAGCAGCTTGCAGCCGGCCTACGAGCAGTACTTC. Translated: CASSLQPAYEQYF.

This clonotype appeared many times. The chain links TRBV7-9 to TRBJ2-5; maybe TRBD2 (6 bases). This CDR3 contains 14 residues. Trimming took 2 bases from V and 4 from J, leaving 11 bases between them. Looked up from germline, CDR1 is SEHNR and CDR2 is FQNEAQ (reference sequence). The CDR3 DNA reads TGTGCCAGCAGCTTAAACGGGGGAGGAGAGACCCAGTACTTC. Protein: CASSLNGGGETQYF.

The sample holds many counts of this clonotype. This chain joins TRBV20-1 and TRBJ2-3; D remains ambiguous. Per germline, CDR1 DFQATT and CDR2 SNEGSKA (reference sequence). Trimming took 6 bases from V and 2 from J, leaving 21 bases between them. The CDR3 is 16 amino acids. The CDR3 sequence is CSAHLFVNRDTDTQYF. As DNA, the CDR3 is TGCAGTGCCCACCTTTTTGTCAACCGCGACACAGATACGCAGTATTTT.

This clonotype was picked up many times. This sequence joins TRBV12-3 or TRBV12-4 and TRBJ2-7; no clear D. V shed 4 bases and J shed 0 bases, with 13 bases lying between them. The CDR3 runs 15 residues. This CDR3 is CASSSTRVGSYEQYF. For the CDR3, the DNA is TGTGCCAGCAGTTCAACCCGGGTCGGCTCCTACGAGCAGTACTTC.

Worth noting for this clonotype: One base away lies a much larger clone, so this may be a sequencing read error. The chain couples TRBV12-3 or TRBV12-4 to TRBJ2-1; D ambiguous. CDR3 length equals 15 residues. V was pared by 6 bases and J by 6 bases, with 18 bases between. Here the CDR3 reads CASSLGLAWFNEQFF. CDR3 DNA sequence: TGTGCCAGCAGCCTCGGGTTAGCATGGTTCAATGAGCAGTTCTTC.

This clonotype was recorded many times. This rearrangement joins TRBV7-2 to TRBJ2-7, with D perhaps matching TRBD1 or TRBD2 (6 bases each). Looked up from germline, CDR1 is SGHTA and CDR2 is FQGNSA. V lost 7 bases and J lost 6, with 22 bases in between. This CDR3 has 15 amino acids. CDR3 sequence (DNA): TGTGCCAGCACCCCGGACGGCAGGGGAGGTGGCGAGCAGTACTTC. Protein sequence: CASTPDGRGGGEQYF.

This clonotype was seen at least ten times. The J gene is TRBJ2-7, the V gene TRBV20-1, with D maybe TRBD1 (5 bases). Between the trimmed V and J ends, which lost 4 bases and 3 bases, there was a span of 10 bases. Germline assignment: CDR1 DFQATT and CDR2 SNEGSKA (reference sequence). The CDR3 has 12 amino acids. CDR3 protein: CSAIRQYYEQYF. In DNA form, the CDR3 reads TGCAGTGCTATAAGACAGTACTACGAGCAGTACTTC.

This clonotype was seen repeatedly, ten times or more. The chain employs TRBV20-1 and TRBJ2-2, with 12 nucleotides matching TRBD2. The germline CDR1 and CDR2 sequences are DFQATT and SNEGSKA (reference sequence). There are 15 residues in the CDR3. With V trimmed by 5 bases and J by 8 bases, 9 bases remained unmatched. The CDR3 coding sequence is TGCAGTGCTGCCCAACTAGCGGGGGGCGTGGGGGAGCTGTTTTTT. Protein: CSAAQLAGGVGELFF.

This clonotype showed up just a few times. The chain couples TRBV3-1 to TRBJ1-1, with 7 nucleotides matching TRBD1. The CDR3 consists of 15 residues. The germline gives CDR1 LGHDT, CDR2 YNNKEL (reference sequence). V dropped 5 bases and J dropped 3; count of bases not matched to a gene: 9. The CDR3: CASSKGGGLYTEAFF. For the CDR3, the DNA is TGTGCCAGCAGCAAAGGAGGGGGCTTGTACACTGAAGCTTTCTTT. Variable domain in full (rest from reference TRBV3-1 and TRBJ1-1): DTAVSQTPKYLVTQMGNDKSIKCEQNLGHDTMYWYKQDSKKFLKIMFSYNNKELIINETVPNRFSPKSPDKAHLNLHINSLELGDSAVYFCASSKGGGLYTEAFFGQGTRLTVV.

This clonotype was counted at least ten times. V is TRBV20-1 and J is TRBJ2-3; D is unresolved. The germline V and J ends were trimmed by 5 bases and 3 bases, with 12 bases remaining between them. The CDR3 sequence is 13 residues long. Per germline, CDR1 DFQATT and CDR2 SNEGSKA (reference sequence). The CDR3 loop reads CSAVASATDTQYF. CDR3 bases: TGCAGTGCTGTAGCAAGTGCGACAGATACGCAGTATTTT.

The chain joins TRBV6-6 to TRBJ2-3; D ambiguous. Germline lookup yields CDR1 MNHNY and CDR2 SVGAGI (reference sequence). Deletions cut 10 bases from V and 6 bases from J, with 17 bases between. The CDR3 is 13 amino acids. The CDR3, as DNA: TGTGCCATCAAGCTTTCCCCCGGGGATACGCAGTATTTT. Translated: CAIKLSPGDTQYF.

Many counts were recorded for this clonotype. The chain is built from TRBV20-1 and TRBJ1-1; perhaps TRBD1 as D (5 bases). The germline gives CDR1 DFQATT, CDR2 SNEGSKA (reference sequence). Trimming took 4 bases from V and 5 from J, leaving 8 bases between them. The CDR3 totals 11 residues. The CDR3 nucleotides read TGCAGTGCTACATGGGGGACTGAAGCTTTCTTT. This sequence encodes CSATWGTEAFF.

This clonotype was detected a few times. The V call is TRBV20-1, the J call TRBJ1-1, with 7 bases matching TRBD1. V gave up 6 bases and J gave up 0 bases; unmatched junction bases: 10. CDR3 length: 15 residues. CDR1 is DFQATT and CDR2 is SNEGSKA in the germline V gene (reference sequence). DNA for the CDR3: TGCAGTGCCCCCGGGGGAGGGACAGTGAACACTGAAGCTTTCTTT. As protein: CSAPGGGTVNTEAFF.

Ten or more counts support this clonotype. V and J are TRBV29-1 and TRBJ2-1; the D gene is possibly TRBD2 (5 bases). CDR1 is SQVTM, CDR2 ANQGSEA, per germline. This CDR3 comprises 13 residues. V lost 6 bases and J lost 0, with 9 bases in between. DNA for the CDR3: TGCAGCGTCGTAAGCGGCTCCTACAATGAGCAGTTCTTC. This gives the protein CSVVSGSYNEQFF.